Listed below are T cell receptor beta chains from one sample, sequenced in a study of spatial heterogeneity in lung cancer. TCRdb redid the calling of the 5' RACE reads with MiXCR, one entry per CDR3 protein. The table has about 38,000 distinct CDR3 sequences, around 7.2% seen once. Sequenced here: PBMCs, sampled at surgery. These receptors were taken from a male donor with early-stage non-small cell lung cancer. CDR3s include the opening cysteine and the closing phenylalanine or tryptophan. The D gene is left open where the match is weak. The listing skips clone size in some rows; elsewhere it reads once, few, many or a size class.

CDR3 DNA: TGTGCCAGCAGTTCGGGACTAGCAGGAGAGACCCAGTACTTC
CDR3 protein: CASSSGLAGETQYF
D gene: TRBD2
J gene: TRBJ2-5
V gene: TRBV12-3/TRBV12-4
clone size: many

CDR3 DNA: TGCAGTGCTAGATTGGGACGGAGCGGGAACCCTACGCAGTATTTT
CDR3 protein: CSARLGRSGNPTQYF
D gene: TRBD2
J gene: TRBJ2-3
V gene: TRBV20-1
clone size: many

CDR3 DNA: TGTGCCAGCAGCTCCGTCTCCTACAATGAGCAGTTCTTC
CDR3 protein: CASSSVSYNEQFF
D gene: NA
J gene: TRBJ2-1
V gene: TRBV5-6
clone size: NA

CDR3 DNA: TGTGCCAGCAGTGAATTCGCGGGGGGGGCAGCAGATACGCAGTATTTT
CDR3 protein: CASSEFAGGAADTQYF
D gene: TRBD2
J gene: TRBJ2-3
V gene: TRBV25-1
clone size: NA

CDR3 DNA: TGTGCCATCAGTGACCAGAGCAATCAGCCCCAGCATTTT
CDR3 protein: CAISDQSNQPQHF
D gene: NA
J gene: TRBJ1-5
V gene: TRBV10-3
clone size: many

CDR3 DNA: TGCGCCAGCAGCCCGGGACAGGGATTCTACGAGCAGTACTTC
CDR3 protein: CASSPGQGFYEQYF
D gene: TRBD1
J gene: TRBJ2-7
V gene: TRBV5-1
clone size: few

CDR3 DNA: TGTGCCAGCAGTTCTCGGGACAGGGGTCGCGACAACTATGGCTACACCTTC
CDR3 protein: CASSSRDRGRDNYGYTF
D gene: TRBD1
J gene: TRBJ1-2
V gene: TRBV6-5
clone size: NA

CDR3 DNA: TGTGCCAGCACCCCGGGGGGGACAGGGGCCCGGAACACTGAAGCTTTCTTT
CDR3 protein: CASTPGGTGARNTEAFF
D gene: TRBD1
J gene: TRBJ1-1
V gene: TRBV6-6
clone size: many

CDR3 DNA: TGTGCCAGCAGTTACTTATTACCGGGCCAGGGGAATTCACCCCTCCACTTT
CDR3 protein: CASSYLLPGQGNSPLHF
D gene: NA
J gene: TRBJ1-6
V gene: TRBV6-5
clone size: many

CDR3 DNA: TGCAGTGCTGGGGACAGGGGGCCATTTGAAGCTTTCTTT
CDR3 protein: CSAGDRGPFEAFF
D gene: TRBD1
J gene: TRBJ1-1
V gene: TRBV20-1
clone size: few

CDR3 DNA: TGTGCCAGCAGTGGACAGGGACGCAGATCTGGAAACACCATATATTTT
CDR3 protein: CASSGQGRRSGNTIYF
D gene: TRBD1
J gene: TRBJ1-3
V gene: TRBV2
clone size: few

CDR3 DNA: TGCAGCGTTACAAACAGGGCTCCGAACACCGGGGAGCTGTTTTTT
CDR3 protein: CSVTNRAPNTGELFF
D gene: NA
J gene: TRBJ2-2
V gene: TRBV29-1
clone size: few

CDR3 DNA: TGTGCCAGCAGCCACCGGGAGGGCCGTTCCAATGAGCAGTTCTTC
CDR3 protein: CASSHREGRSNEQFF
D gene: TRBD2
J gene: TRBJ2-1
V gene: TRBV7-3
clone size: many

CDR3 DNA: TGTGCCAGTCGCCGACTAGCGGGAGGACGCACAGATACGCAGTATTTT
CDR3 protein: CASRRLAGGRTDTQYF
D gene: TRBD2
J gene: TRBJ2-3
V gene: TRBV19
clone size: few

CDR3 DNA: TGTGCCAGCAGCTTGGATGTCGCTGGAAACACCATATATTTT
CDR3 protein: CASSLDVAGNTIYF
D gene: NA
J gene: TRBJ1-3
V gene: TRBV5-5
clone size: NA

CDR3 DNA: TGTGCCAGCTCACCACCAGGGTACAATGAGCAGTTCTTC
CDR3 protein: CASSPPGYNEQFF
D gene: NA
J gene: TRBJ2-1
V gene: TRBV18
clone size: many

CDR3 DNA: TGTGCCAGCAGTTTTAGACGCTCCGGGACAGGGGGCTATGAGCAGTTCTTC
CDR3 protein: CASSFRRSGTGGYEQFF
D gene: TRBD1
J gene: TRBJ2-1
V gene: TRBV28
clone size: many

CDR3 DNA: TGCAGTGCCAGCGACAACCGGGGATTGAACACTGAAGCTTTCTTT
CDR3 protein: CSASDNRGLNTEAFF
D gene: NA
J gene: TRBJ1-1
V gene: TRBV20-1
clone size: few

CDR3 DNA: TGCAGCGTCCGGACAGAATTGTACAATGAGCAGTTCTTC
CDR3 protein: CSVRTELYNEQFF
D gene: NA
J gene: TRBJ2-1
V gene: TRBV29-1
clone size: many

CDR3 DNA: TGTGCCTGGAGTTTCGGTATACGATCACCCCTCCACTTT
CDR3 protein: CAWSFGIRSPLHF
D gene: NA
J gene: TRBJ1-6
V gene: TRBV30
clone size: few

CDR3 DNA: TGTGCCAGCGGGTGGGGCAATGAGCAGTTCTTC
CDR3 protein: CASGWGNEQFF
D gene: NA
J gene: TRBJ2-1
V gene: TRBV3-1
clone size: few

CDR3 DNA: TGTGCCAGCAGCTTCTCCGGGAGGGCCGTAGATACGCAGTATTTT
CDR3 protein: CASSFSGRAVDTQYF
D gene: TRBD2
J gene: TRBJ2-3
V gene: TRBV11-3
clone size: NA

CDR3 DNA: TGTGCCACCAGTGACAACCTAGGAGATACGCAGTATTTT
CDR3 protein: CATSDNLGDTQYF
D gene: NA
J gene: TRBJ2-3
V gene: TRBV24-1
clone size: many

CDR3 DNA: TGCGCCAGCAACATCGCGGAGGGGGGAACCTCCTACAATGAGCAGTTCTTC
CDR3 protein: CASNIAEGGTSYNEQFF
D gene: NA
J gene: TRBJ2-1
V gene: TRBV5-1
clone size: many

CDR3 DNA: TGTGCCTGGAGTTATAGTAGCGGGGTCCAAGAGACCCAGTACTTC
CDR3 protein: CAWSYSSGVQETQYF
D gene: TRBD2
J gene: TRBJ2-5
V gene: TRBV30
clone size: many

CDR3 DNA: TGTGCCAGCAGTCACAGGGGTTTCGGGGACACCGGGGAGCTGTTTTTT
CDR3 protein: CASSHRGFGDTGELFF
D gene: TRBD1
J gene: TRBJ2-2
V gene: TRBV12-3/TRBV12-4
clone size: NA

CDR3 DNA: TGTGCCAGCTCACCGGACAGGGACACTGAAGCTTTCTTT
CDR3 protein: CASSPDRDTEAFF
D gene: TRBD1
J gene: TRBJ1-1
V gene: TRBV18
clone size: few

CDR3 DNA: TGCAGTGCTAGCCAGCCCCCCAATCAGCCCCAGCATTTT
CDR3 protein: CSASQPPNQPQHF
D gene: NA
J gene: TRBJ1-5
V gene: TRBV20-1
clone size: many